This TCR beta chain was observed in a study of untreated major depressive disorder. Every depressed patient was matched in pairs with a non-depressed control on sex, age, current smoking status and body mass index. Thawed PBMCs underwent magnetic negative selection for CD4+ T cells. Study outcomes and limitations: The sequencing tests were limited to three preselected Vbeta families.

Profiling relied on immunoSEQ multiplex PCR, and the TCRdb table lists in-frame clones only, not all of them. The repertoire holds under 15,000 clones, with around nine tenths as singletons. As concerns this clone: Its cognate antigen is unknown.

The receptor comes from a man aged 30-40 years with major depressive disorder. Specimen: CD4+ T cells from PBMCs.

The chain's CDR3 is CASRPGNTIYF. The DNA for the CDR3 is TGTGCCAGCAGACCCGGGAACACCATATATTTT. This chain joins TRBV27 and TRBJ1-3, with D unclear. V lost 6 bases to trimming and J lost 7 bases, with 7 bases between them. CDR3 length equals 11 residues. Germline lookup yields CDR1 MNHEY and CDR2 SMNVEV (reference sequence).